This passage covers 14 T cell receptor beta chains from one sample sequenced in a study of T-cell reconstitution after alpha-beta-depleted transplantation in children. Molecular barcoding with unique molecular identifiers was used for the TCRbeta library. TCRdb used MiXCR to reprocess the PCR reads, holding one entry per CDR3 protein. This repertoire shows approximately 230,000 distinct CDR3 sequences, approximately 24% found once; its top ten account for 4% to 5.5%. This sample comprised PBMCs, mostly from graft donor cells, obtained 360 days after TCRalphabeta/CD19-depleted stem cell transplant. Source of these receptors: a female patient aged 2-9 years who had a stem cell transplant for congenital amegakaryocytic thrombocytopenia, so the T cells may come from the graft donor.

The chain carries TRBV5-1 and TRBJ1-2, with 8 positions matching TRBD1. The length of the CDR3 is 15 residues. Germline V gives CDR1 SGHRS, CDR2 YFSETQ. J was trimmed by 3 bases and V by 3 bases; bases with no gene match: 7. The CDR3 DNA reads as TGCGCCAGCAGCTCCGGGGACAGGAGAGACTATGGCTACACCTTC. This codes for CASSSGDRRDYGYTF. Combining the CDR3 with reference TRBV5-1 and TRBJ1-2 gives the whole variable domain KAGVTQTPRYLIKTRGQQVTLSCSPISGHRSVSWYQQTPGQGLQFLFEYFSETQRNKGNFPGRFSGRQFSNSRSEMNVSTLELGDSALYLCASSSGDRRDYGYTFGSGTRLTVV.

The chain employs TRBV6-1 and TRBJ2-2, with D unclear. Germline CDR1 MNHNS, CDR2 SASEGT. This CDR3 contains 16 residues. Trimming pared 6 bases from V and 7 bases from J, leaving 21 bases between. The CDR3 DNA reads as TGTGCCAGCAGCCACCAGGCGGTCAGTTCAGACGGGGAGCTGTTTTTT. Its protein product is CASSHQAVSSDGELFF.

Only a few counts were recorded for this clonotype. This chain joins TRBV12-3 or TRBV12-4 and TRBJ1-6; D not resolved. This CDR3 region has 14 residues. Trimming pared 3 bases from V and 8 bases from J, leaving 11 bases between. CDR3 sequence reads: CASSLYGLDSPLHF. CDR3 coding DNA: TGTGCCAGCAGTTTGTATGGGTTGGATTCACCCCTCCACTTT.

This clonotype has ten or more counts. The chain is built from TRBV12-3 or TRBV12-4 and TRBJ2-2; D ambiguous. This CDR3 spans 12 amino acids. Trimming pared 6 bases from V and 10 bases from J, leaving 12 bases between. CDR3 nucleotide sequence: TGTGCCAGCAGGCCGGGTTCGGAGGAGCTGTTTTTT. It encodes CASRPGSEELFF.

This clonotype is a singleton in its sample. The V and J genes are TRBV9 and TRBJ2-5; D perhaps matches TRBD2 (6 bases). The CDR3 is 13 amino acids. Germline V CDR1 and CDR2: SGDLS, YYNGEE. V gave up 4 bases and J gave up 7 bases, with 14 bases separating them. CDR3 loop: CASSLEGLGTQYF. The CDR3 nucleotides are TGTGCCAGCAGCCTGGAGGGTCTAGGGACCCAGTACTTC.

The chain has TRBV20-1 and TRBJ2-7; D possibly corresponds to TRBD2 (6 bases). The length of the CDR3 is 14 residues. V lost 5 bases to trimming and J lost 0 bases, with 14 bases between them. CDR1 DFQATT and CDR2 SNEGSKA come from the germline V gene (reference sequence). The DNA of the CDR3 is TGCAGTGCTTATAGGGGACTTCGCTCCTACGAGCAGTACTTC. The encoded protein is CSAYRGLRSYEQYF.

This clonotype turned up a few times. The chain employs TRBV5-6 and TRBJ2-7; D may correspond to TRBD1 or TRBD2 (5 bases each). This CDR3 contains 15 residues. V lost 0 bases and J 5 bases, leaving 15 bases between the germline ends. The germline gives CDR1 SGHDT, CDR2 YYEEEE. The CDR3 DNA is TGTGCCAGCAGCTTGGTAGGCAGGGAGTTAGACGAGCAGTACTTC. It specifies CASSLVGRELDEQYF.

This clonotype was picked up a small number of times. The chain couples TRBV20-1 to TRBJ2-3; no firm D call. Trimming stripped 6 bases from V and 2 bases from J, with 12 bases between. The CDR3 length is 13 residues. Germline CDR1 reads DFQATT; CDR2 reads SNEGSKA (reference sequence). The CDR3 DNA sequence: TGCAGTGCCCCCCGCGTCCCCACAGATACGCAGTATTTT. Its translation: CSAPRVPTDTQYF.

The CDR3 DNA follows: TGTGCCAGCACTAATAATTCACCCCTCCACTTT. This codes for CASTNNSPLHF. V gene TRBV12-3 or TRBV12-4 combines with J gene TRBJ1-6; D unresolved. This CDR3 is built from 11 residues. V dropped 7 bases and J dropped 5 bases, with 3 bases sitting between them.

This clonotype occurred a few times. The genes are TRBV28 and TRBJ2-3, with D possibly being TRBD1 or TRBD2 (5 bases each). Germline V gene lookup returns CDR1 MDHEN and CDR2 SYDVKM. The length of the CDR3 is 17 residues. Trimming took 5 bases from V and 0 from J, leaving 18 bases between them. The CDR3 DNA is TGTGCCAGCAGTCCTCCGCGAGGGGTAACTAGCACAGATACGCAGTATTTT. Amino acids: CASSPPRGVTSTDTQYF. The full variable domain, rest sourced from reference TRBV28 and TRBJ2-3, is DVKVTQSSRYLVKRTGEKVFLECVQDMDHENMFWYRQDPGLGLRLIYFSYDVKMKEKGDIPEGYSVSREKKERFSLILESASTNQTSMYLCASSPPRGVTSTDTQYFGPGTRLTVL.

The chain combines TRBV12-5 with TRBJ1-6; TRBD1 agrees at 10 bases. The CDR3 sequence is 19 residues long. The germline gives CDR1 LGHNT, CDR2 FRNRAP. V lost 5 bases to trimming and J lost 1 base; unmatched junction nucleotides: 11. CDR3 in DNA: TGTGCTAGTGGTAACAAGGGACAGGGGAAATGGTCCTATAATTCACCCCTCCACTTT. This encodes CASGNKGQGKWSYNSPLHF.

The rearrangement uses TRBV4-3 and TRBJ2-6; 7 bases match TRBD2. The CDR3 consists of 15 residues. V trimming: 5 bases; J trimming: 3 bases; junction bases outside the gene matches: 4. The germline V gene has CDR1 LGHNA and CDR2 YSLEER. DNA for the CDR3: TGCGCCAGCAGCGGGAGGGCCGGTGGGGCCAACGTCCTGACTTTC. It is translated as CASSGRAGGANVLTF.

A few counts support this clonotype. The J gene is TRBJ2-3, the V gene TRBV10-3; 10 bases are a match to TRBD2. Trimming removed 5 bases from V and 3 bases from J; junction bases left unmatched: 8. Germline CDR1 ENHRY, CDR2 SYGVKD. The CDR3 consists of 16 residues. CDR3 nucleotides: TGTGCCATCAGTCGATTAGCGGGGGGCGGGACAGATACGCAGTATTTT. It encodes CAISRLAGGGTDTQYF.

This clonotype was recorded a few times. The chain joins TRBV28 to TRBJ2-3; 8 bases are a match to TRBD2. The V gene's germline CDR1 is MDHEN and CDR2 SYDVKM. V lost 4 bases and J lost 4; bases outside the gene matches: 10. The CDR3 covers 16 residues. CDR3 loop: CASSSPAAGVSDTQYF. The CDR3 region has the DNA TGTGCCAGCAGTTCCCCGGCAGCGGGGGTCTCAGATACGCAGTATTTT.